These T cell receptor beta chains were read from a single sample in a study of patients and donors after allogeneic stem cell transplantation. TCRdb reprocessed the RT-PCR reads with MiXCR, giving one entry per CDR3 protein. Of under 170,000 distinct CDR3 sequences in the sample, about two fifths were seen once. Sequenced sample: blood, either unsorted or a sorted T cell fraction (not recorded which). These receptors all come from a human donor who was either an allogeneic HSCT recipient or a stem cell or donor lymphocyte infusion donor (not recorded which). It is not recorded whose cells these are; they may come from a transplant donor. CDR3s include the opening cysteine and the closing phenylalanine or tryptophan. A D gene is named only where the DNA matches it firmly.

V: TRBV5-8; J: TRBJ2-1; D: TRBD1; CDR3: CASSLARRDRGQFF
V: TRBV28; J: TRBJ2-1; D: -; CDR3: CASSSEQTRVNEQFF
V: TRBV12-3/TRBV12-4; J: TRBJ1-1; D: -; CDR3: CASSYFLDSGNTEAFF
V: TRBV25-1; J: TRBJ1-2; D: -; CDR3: CASSEYADGYTF
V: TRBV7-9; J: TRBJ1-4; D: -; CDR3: CASSFYPTNEKLFF
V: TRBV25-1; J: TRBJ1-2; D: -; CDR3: CASSEDLGLGRSYTF
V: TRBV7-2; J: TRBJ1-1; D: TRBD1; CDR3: CASSLVEDRHTEAFF
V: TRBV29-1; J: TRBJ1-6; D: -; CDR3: CSVGQGYNSPLHF
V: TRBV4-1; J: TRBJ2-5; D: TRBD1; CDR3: CASSQVLGTVQETQYF
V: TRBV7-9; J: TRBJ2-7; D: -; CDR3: CASSSRTFSYEQYF
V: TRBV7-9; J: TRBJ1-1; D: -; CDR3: CASSLRAGEAFF
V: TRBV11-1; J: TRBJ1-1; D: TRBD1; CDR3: CASSPQGHTEAFF